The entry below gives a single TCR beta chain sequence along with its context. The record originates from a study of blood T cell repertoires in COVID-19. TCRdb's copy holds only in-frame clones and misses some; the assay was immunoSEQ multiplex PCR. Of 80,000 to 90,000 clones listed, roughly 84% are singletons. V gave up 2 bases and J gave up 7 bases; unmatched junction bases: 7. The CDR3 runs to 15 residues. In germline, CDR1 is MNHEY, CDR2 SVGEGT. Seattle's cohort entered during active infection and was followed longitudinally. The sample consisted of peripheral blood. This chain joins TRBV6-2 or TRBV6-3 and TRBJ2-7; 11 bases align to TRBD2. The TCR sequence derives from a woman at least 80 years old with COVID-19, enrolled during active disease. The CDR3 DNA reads TGTGCCAGCAGTTACGTAGGTAGCGGGAGGGCGGAGCAGTACTTC. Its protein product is CASSYVGSGRAEQYF.